These T cell receptor beta chains were read from a single sample in a study of T cells in Graves' hyperthyroidism and ophthalmopathy. TCRdb fed the multiplex PCR reads into MiXCR, producing one record per CDR3 protein. The data hold about 620,000 distinct CDR3 sequences, with roughly 16% observed a single time. What was sequenced was blood. The origin of the receptors is a woman in her thirties with Graves' hyperthyroidism. CDR3s include the opening cysteine and the closing phenylalanine or tryptophan. A D gene is named only where the DNA matches it firmly. Rows may omit the clone size; those that give it use once, few, many or a size class.

v_gene,d_gene,abundance,j_gene,CDR3aa,CDR3nt
TRBV3-1,-,few,TRBJ1-4,CASSLQTGSNEKLFF,TGTGCCAGCAGCCTTCAAACAGGGTCTAATGAAAAACTGTTTTTT
TRBV10-3,TRBD1,-,TRBJ1-6,CAISFGTGESPLHF,TGTGCCATCAGTTTCGGGACAGGGGAATCACCCCTCCACTTT
TRBV5-1,-,many,TRBJ2-2,CASSLYGNAGAGELFF,TGCGCCAGCAGCTTGTACGGGAACGCTGGAGCCGGGGAGCTGTTTTTT
TRBV15,TRBD1,-,TRBJ2-1,CATSRARTGGYNEQFF,TGTGCCACCAGCAGAGCAAGGACAGGGGGGTACAATGAGCAGTTCTTC
TRBV24-1,-,few,TRBJ1-5,CATSDNSADNQPQHF,TGTGCCACCAGTGATAACTCCGCCGACAATCAGCCCCAGCATTTT
TRBV11-2,TRBD2,many,TRBJ2-7,CASSLGAGGGYEQYF,TGTGCCAGCAGCTTAGGGGCGGGGGGCGGCTACGAGCAGTACTTC
TRBV7-2,TRBD1,-,TRBJ2-1,CASSPRVTGGNEQFF,TGTGCCAGCAGCCCGAGGGTGACAGGGGGCAATGAGCAGTTCTTC
TRBV12-3/TRBV12-4,TRBD2,-,TRBJ2-1,CASSLEAGGRNEQFF,TGTGCCAGCAGTTTAGAAGCGGGAGGGCGGAATGAGCAGTTCTTC
TRBV5-6,TRBD2,many,TRBJ2-7,CASSLAWASGSPTYEQYF,TGTGCCAGCAGCTTGGCTTGGGCTAGCGGGAGCCCCACCTACGAGCAGTACTTC
TRBV15,TRBD1,-,TRBJ1-2,CATSIDRVNYGYTF,TGTGCCACCAGCATTGACAGGGTGAACTATGGCTACACCTTC
TRBV30,-,many,TRBJ1-2,CAWTLIGDGYTF,TGTGCCTGGACTCTTATTGGGGATGGCTACACCTTC
TRBV30,-,-,TRBJ2-1,CAWASAFSYNEQFF,TGTGCCTGGGCTAGCGCCTTCTCCTACAATGAGCAGTTCTTC
TRBV9,-,-,TRBJ2-5,CASSVAQGGETQYF,TGTGCCAGCAGCGTAGCACAGGGCGGAGAGACCCAGTACTTC
TRBV7-9,TRBD1,-,TRBJ1-6,CASSSGQVLNSPLHF,TGTGCCAGCAGCTCAGGACAGGTTTTAAATTCACCCCTCCACTTT
TRBV11-2,TRBD2,many,TRBJ2-3,CASSPGGLGTDTQYF,TGTGCCAGCAGCCCGGGGGGATTGGGCACAGATACGCAGTATTTT
TRBV11-2,TRBD2,many,TRBJ2-3,CASRPGLAGGPDTQYF,TGTGCCAGCAGACCTGGACTAGCGGGAGGCCCAGATACGCAGTATTTT
TRBV10-3,-,once,TRBJ1-5,CAISESGASNQPQHF,TGTGCCATCAGTGAGTCAGGGGCCAGCAATCAGCCCCAGCATTTT
TRBV28,-,many,TRBJ2-3,CASSPYWRAPSTDTQYF,TGTGCCAGCAGTCCATACTGGAGGGCCCCGAGCACAGATACGCAGTATTTT
TRBV27,-,many,TRBJ1-2,CASSLYPAAKYGYTF,TGTGCCAGCAGTTTATACCCAGCTGCAAAGTATGGCTACACCTTC
TRBV19,-,-,TRBJ1-5,CASSIVGGNQPQHF,TGTGCCAGTAGTATAGTAGGGGGCAATCAGCCCCAGCATTTT
TRBV18,TRBD1,-,TRBJ2-7,CASSPRDRASSYEQYF,TGTGCCAGCTCGCCTAGGGACAGGGCCTCCTCCTACGAGCAGTACTTC
TRBV6-1,-,-,TRBJ1-1,CASRPSGGDTEAFF,TGTGCCAGCAGGCCCTCGGGGGGAGACACTGAAGCTTTCTTT
TRBV6-1,-,few,TRBJ2-7,CASSYSGLVRVSADEQYF,TGTGCCAGCAGTTACAGCGGCTTGGTTAGGGTATCTGCCGACGAGCAGTACTTC
TRBV9,-,few,TRBJ1-2,CASSVGINYGYTF,TGTGCCAGCAGCGTAGGGATTAACTATGGCTACACCTTC
TRBV6-1,TRBD1,-,TRBJ2-1,CASTPLPGQARDEQFF,TGTGCCAGCACCCCACTCCCGGGACAGGCCCGGGATGAGCAGTTCTTC
TRBV9,-,many,TRBJ2-5,CASSPHRVGGPETQYF,TGTGCCAGCAGCCCACACCGGGTTGGGGGGCCGGAGACCCAGTACTTC